Below are 9 T cell receptor beta chains sequenced from a single sample in a study of response to subunit inactivated influenza vaccine. Each CDR3 protein gets one entry after TCRdb re-called the RT-PCR reads with MiXCR. Counted here are 700,000 to 900,000 distinct CDR3 sequences, over 20% occurring once; the ten biggest clones make up around 9.6%. The source was PBMCs from blood, collected roughly 5 days after vaccination. The receptors here all came from a middle-aged man who received an inactivated influenza vaccine.

This clonotype was counted ten times or more. The rearrangement links TRBV6-1 to TRBJ1-2; D possibly corresponds to TRBD1 (5 bases). Trimming shortened V by 8 bases and J by 0 bases, and 10 bases separated the two germline ends. The CDR3 runs to 13 residues. Germline lookup yields CDR1 MNHNS and CDR2 SASEGT. The CDR3 nucleotides are TGTGCCAGCGGGGACCACCCTAACTATGGCTACACCTTC. Its translation is CASGDHPNYGYTF.

This clonotype has just a few counts. This chain uses TRBV29-1 with TRBJ2-7, with D perhaps being TRBD1 or TRBD2 (6 bases each). The germline V gene has CDR1 SQVTM and CDR2 ANQGSEA. Trimming took 4 bases from V and 9 from J, leaving 22 bases between them. The CDR3 runs 14 residues. CDR3 nucleotide sequence: TGCAGCGTTGCCCTCAGGACTACAGGGCGCGGGCAGTACTTC. Its protein product is CSVALRTTGRGQYF.

The table lists this clonotype with a few counts. The chain uses TRBV29-1 and TRBJ1-2; D unresolved. Germline CDR1 SQVTM, CDR2 ANQGSEA. The CDR3 covers 11 residues. V was pared by 4 bases and J by 8 bases, with 11 bases between. As DNA, the CDR3 is TGCAGCGTTGGAGGTGTTGAGGGCTACACCTTC. It is translated as CSVGGVEGYTF.

This clonotype was picked up many times. V is TRBV20-1 and J is TRBJ2-1; unclear D gene. The CDR3 spans 16 residues. The V and J ends lost 0 bases and 0 bases respectively, with 12 bases between them. Germline V gene lookup returns CDR1 DFQATT and CDR2 SNEGSKA (reference sequence). This CDR3 is CSARDLITSSYNEQFF. CDR3 coding DNA: TGCAGTGCTAGAGATCTTATCACGAGCTCCTACAATGAGCAGTTCTTC.

CDR3 amino acids: CASSLGDRVRETQYF. The DNA for the CDR3 is TGTGCCAGCAGCTTAGGTGACAGGGTGCGAGAGACCCAGTACTTC. This chain connects TRBV7-2 to TRBJ2-5; 7 nucleotides line up with TRBD1. The CDR3 has 15 residues. Per the germline V gene, CDR1 is SGHTA and CDR2 is FQGNSA. V gave up 1 base and J gave up 4 bases; unmatched junction bases: 6.

The rearrangement uses TRBV20-1 and TRBJ2-7; 7 positions agree with TRBD1. This CDR3 has 15 residues. The J segment lost 3 bases and the V segment lost 1 base, leaving 9 bases of the junction unmatched. The germline V gene has CDR1 DFQATT and CDR2 SNEGSKA (reference sequence). This chain's CDR3 is CSARAWWDSIYEQYF. The CDR3 region has the DNA TGCAGTGCTAGAGCCTGGTGGGACAGCATCTACGAGCAGTACTTC.

V usage is TRBV7-9 and J usage is TRBJ2-7, with 10 bases matching TRBD2. Germline lookup yields CDR1 SEHNR and CDR2 FQNEAQ (reference sequence). The ends lost 2 bases at V and 0 bases at J; junction bases unmatched: 4. The length of the CDR3 is 16 residues. For the CDR3, the DNA is TGTGCCAGCAGCTTAAGGGCTAGCGGGAGCTCCTACGAGCAGTACTTC. Translated: CASSLRASGSSYEQYF.

This clonotype was seen more than once but under ten times. The chain joins TRBV4-2 to TRBJ2-1, with D unresolved. CDR1 and CDR2 from the germline V gene are LGHNA and YNFKEQ. The ends were cut back, 1 base at V and 0 bases at J, with 7 bases in the middle. CDR3 length: 15 residues. CDR3 loop: CASSQGAGSYNEQFF. The CDR3 DNA reads as TGTGCCAGCAGCCAAGGTGCAGGCTCCTACAATGAGCAGTTCTTC.

The chain uses TRBV5-1 and TRBJ2-3; D possibly uses TRBD1 or TRBD2 (5 bases each). V was shortened by 0 bases and J by 6 bases, with 11 bases between the two germline ends. Germline values: CDR1 SGHRS, CDR2 YFSETQ. The CDR3 extends over 14 amino acids. In DNA form, the CDR3 reads TGCGCCAGCAGCTTGGATCCTGGGGGTGATACGCAGTATTTT. It translates to CASSLDPGGDTQYF.